This is a list of T cell receptor beta chains from one sample in a study of vaccination effects on CD4 cells after COVID-19. Measured with immunoSEQ multiplex PCR; TCRdb has only the in-frame clones, and not every one. This sample has about 50,000 clones, with around 80% found just once. Their recognized antigens are unknown. The sample here was CD4+ T cells from PBMCs cultured without peptide, taken after COVID-19 vaccination. The receptors stem from a human donor who had a prior SARS-CoV-2 infection. CDR3s leave out the opening cysteine and the closing phenylalanine or tryptophan. Each record gives: V gene, J gene, CDR3 protein.

TRBV7-9	TRBJ1-1	ASSADRSGWSEAF
TRBV18	TRBJ1-2	ASSPGTEVNYGYT
TRBV11-3	TRBJ2-2	ASSLRTGGDTGELF
TRBV5-6	TRBJ2-7	ASSLVGQGATKEQY
TRBV5-1	TRBJ1-5	ASRPGPEEPQH
TRBV6-5	TRBJ2-7	ASSYAGGSYEQY
TRBV12-5	TRBJ1-3	ASGLATGYGSGNTIY
TRBV7-2	TRBJ2-5	ASSVVRGLQETQY
TRBV21-1	TRBJ2-3	ASFGGGDTDTQY
TRBV21-1	TRBJ1-1	ASQGELGGFTEAF
TRBV10-1	TRBJ2-5	ASSEGGGLAGVGETQY
TRBV19	TRBJ2-7	ASSIDRDRAMHEQY
TRBV5-6	TRBJ1-3	ASSLSRQGNTIY
TRBV30	TRBJ1-5	AWSARDRGIQPQH
TRBV6-2/TRBV6-3	TRBJ2-2	ASSNRIRGTGTGELF
TRBV5-4	TRBJ2-2	ASSSNLGLAINTGELF
TRBV9	TRBJ2-3	ASSVGGGPRTDTQY